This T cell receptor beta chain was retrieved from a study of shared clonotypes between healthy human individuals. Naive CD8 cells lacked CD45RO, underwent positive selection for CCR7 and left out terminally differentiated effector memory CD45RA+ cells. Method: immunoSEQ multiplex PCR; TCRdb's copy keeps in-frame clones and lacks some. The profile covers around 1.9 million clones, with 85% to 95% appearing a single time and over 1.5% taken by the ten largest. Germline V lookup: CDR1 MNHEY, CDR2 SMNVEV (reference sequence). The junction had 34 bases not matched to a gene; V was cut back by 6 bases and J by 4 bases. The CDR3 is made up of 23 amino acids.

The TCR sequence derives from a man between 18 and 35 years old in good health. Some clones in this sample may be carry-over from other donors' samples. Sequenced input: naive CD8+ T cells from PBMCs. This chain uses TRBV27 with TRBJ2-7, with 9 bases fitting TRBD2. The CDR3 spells CASSPPSGSGSNGSPRKEYEQYF. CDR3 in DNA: TGTGCCAGCAGCCCTCCCTCTGGTAGCGGGAGTAACGGCAGTCCGCGCAAGGAGTACGAGCAGTACTTC.